This is a list of T cell receptor beta chains from one sample in a study of shared clonotypes between healthy human individuals. Assay: immunoSEQ multiplex PCR; the TCRdb copy retains only in-frame clones and omits some. The sample shows around 720,000 clones, around 78% of them seen only once. Source material: memory CD4+ T cells sorted from blood. These receptors were taken from a woman aged 30 to 39 in good health. Each CDR3 is given with its conserved first and last residue. D genes are given only for firm matches. Clone size is stated in some rows and not others, as once, few, many or a class when expanded.

13 TRBJ2-7 - - TRBV10-3 CAISNREYYEQYF TGTGCCATCAGTAACAGGGAGTACTACGAGCAGTACTTC
14 TRBJ2-2 TRBD2 few TRBV6-1 CASRGLAGTGELFF TGTGCCAGCAGGGGACTAGCGGGGACCGGGGAGCTGTTTTTT
15 TRBJ2-7 TRBD1 - TRBV13 CASSSTGTGVIEQYF TGTGCCAGCAGCTCAACCGGGACAGGGGTTATAGAGCAGTACTTC
15 TRBJ2-1 TRBD2 - TRBV19 CASSQTSGSYNEQFF TGTGCCAGTAGTCAGACTAGCGGCTCCTACAATGAGCAGTTCTTC
12 TRBJ2-7 - - TRBV7-9 CASSRTPYEQYF TGTGCCAGCAGCCGGACCCCCTACGAGCAGTACTTC
11 TRBJ1-1 - - TRBV20-1 CSAAPKTEAFF TGCAGTGCGGCGCCCAAGACTGAAGCTTTCTTT
14 TRBJ1-3 - - TRBV6-1 CASSQQSSGNTIYF TGTGCCAGCAGTCAACAGAGCTCTGGAAACACCATATATTTT
19 TRBJ2-1 - - TRBV7-9 CASSFSLAGKMRGQDEQFF TGTGCCAGCAGCTTTTCCCTAGCGGGAAAGATGAGGGGACAGGATGAGCAGTTCTTC
15 TRBJ2-6 - - TRBV7-2 CASSSYGAGANVLTF TGTGCCAGCAGCTCATACGGGGCCGGGGCCAACGTCCTGACTTTC
15 TRBJ1-2 - - TRBV9 CASSVGTKATGGYTF TGTGCCAGCAGCGTGGGGACCAAGGCGACAGGTGGCTACACCTTC
15 TRBJ2-3 TRBD2 - TRBV7-2 CASSVAGGWADTQYF TGTGCCAGCAGCGTAGCGGGAGGGTGGGCAGATACGCAGTATTTT
15 TRBJ1-1 TRBD1 - TRBV19 CASRSAGTGDTEAFF TGTGCCAGTAGAAGCGCCGGGACAGGGGATACTGAAGCTTTCTTT
13 TRBJ1-5 - - TRBV28 CASSTRLDQPQHF TGTGCCAGCAGCACGCGATTAGATCAGCCCCAGCATTTT
17 TRBJ1-2 TRBD1 few TRBV2 CASSDNRGGSRVYGYTF TGTGCCAGCAGCGATAACAGGGGAGGAAGTCGGGTCTATGGCTACACCTTC
17 TRBJ1-5 TRBD1 - TRBV4-1 CASSQDSRRQGVAPQHF TGCGCCAGCAGCCAAGATAGCCGGAGGCAGGGGGTTGCGCCCCAGCATTTT
18 TRBJ2-2 TRBD2 few TRBV5-6 CASSGGTSQPVNTGELFF TGTGCCAGCAGCGGCGGGACTAGCCAGCCGGTAAACACCGGGGAGCTGTTTTTT
14 TRBJ2-7 TRBD2 - TRBV6-5 CASSKGTIVYEQYF TGTGCCAGCAGTAAAGGGACTATAGTCTACGAGCAGTACTTC
12 TRBJ2-1 - once TRBV5-1 CASSPEYNEQFF TGCGCCAGCAGCCCAGAGTACAATGAGCAGTTCTTC
13 TRBJ2-3 - - TRBV28 CASRSLVSDTQYF TGTGCCAGCAGGTCCCTAGTTTCGGATACGCAGTATTTT
14 TRBJ1-1 TRBD1 - TRBV6-5 CASSSRTGNTEAFF TGTGCCAGCAGTTCCCGGACAGGGAACACTGAAGCTTTCTTT
15 TRBJ1-3 - - TRBV19 CASSIPGTSGNTIYF TGTGCCAGTAGTATACCTGGAACCTCTGGAAACACCATATATTTT
17 TRBJ2-5 TRBD2 - TRBV7-8 CASRTSGRGLSQETQYF TGTGCCAGCAGGACTAGCGGGAGAGGATTATCCCAAGAGACCCAGTACTTC
12 TRBJ2-7 - - TRBV7-9 CASSFGKREQYF TGTGCCAGCAGCTTTGGTAAACGCGAGCAGTACTTC
14 TRBJ1-1 - - TRBV27 CASSLSQGSTEAFF TGTGCCAGCAGTTTGAGTCAGGGGAGCACTGAAGCTTTCTTT
14 TRBJ1-2 TRBD1 many TRBV11-2 CASSSRDSSYGYTF TGTGCCAGCAGCTCAAGGGACAGTTCCTATGGCTACACCTTC
12 TRBJ2-1 - - TRBV10-2 CASSGYYNEQFF TGCGCCAGCAGCGGATACTACAATGAGCAGTTCTTC
14 TRBJ1-3 - - TRBV28 CASRRQSSGNTIYF TGTGCCAGCAGACGTCAGAGCTCTGGAAACACCATATATTTT
17 TRBJ1-1 - once TRBV5-1 CASSLELRVRADTEAFF TGCGCCAGCAGCTTGGAGCTCAGAGTGAGGGCCGACACTGAAGCTTTCTTT
15 TRBJ1-5 - few TRBV27 CASSLSFGGIQPQHF TGTGCCAGCAGTTTATCGTTTGGGGGTATTCAGCCCCAGCATTTT
14 TRBJ2-7 - few TRBV28 CASSLLRVPYEQYF TGTGCCAGCAGTTTATTACGGGTACCCTACGAGCAGTACTTC
13 TRBJ1-1 TRBD1 - TRBV18 CASSSTGGSEAFF TGTGCCAGCTCATCGACAGGGGGGTCTGAAGCTTTCTTT
16 TRBJ1-5 - once TRBV6-6 CASNLMPGTHNQPQHF TGTGCCAGCAATTTAATGCCTGGGACTCACAATCAGCCCCAGCATTTT
15 TRBJ2-7 TRBD2 - TRBV11-2 CASSPWTSGRGEQYF TGTGCCAGCAGCCCCTGGACTAGCGGGAGGGGCGAGCAGTACTTC
18 TRBJ2-1 TRBD2 - TRBV25-1 CASSESPSGSGSDNEQFF TGTGCCAGCAGTGAATCACCTAGCGGGAGCGGGTCGGACAATGAGCAGTTCTTC
11 TRBJ1-5 - - TRBV6-1 CASSALGPQHF TGTGCCAGCAGCGCCTTAGGGCCCCAGCATTTT
15 TRBJ2-3 - - TRBV25-1 CASSDHGAPTDTQYF TGTGCCAGCAGTGATCACGGGGCGCCTACAGATACGCAGTATTTT
14 TRBJ1-5 - many TRBV19 CASSIYSRNQPQHF TGTGCCAGTAGTATCTACTCCAGAAATCAGCCCCAGCATTTT
12 TRBJ2-4 - - TRBV2 CAGGQLKNIQYF TGTGCCGGCGGACAGCTCAAAAACATTCAGTACTTC
14 TRBJ1-4 - - TRBV19 CASRPGLTGEKLFF TGTGCCAGTAGGCCCGGGCTCACGGGCGAAAAACTGTTTTTT
19 TRBJ2-5 TRBD2 - TRBV4-2 CASSQDAGLAGGRAETQYF TGTGCCAGCAGCCAAGATGCTGGACTAGCGGGAGGACGGGCAGAGACCCAGTACTTC
14 TRBJ2-7 - - TRBV5-6 CASSLIDRPYEQYF TGTGCCAGCAGCTTAATAGACAGACCCTACGAGCAGTACTTC
13 TRBJ1-2 - - TRBV14 CASSQGRGDGYTF TGTGCCAGCAGCCAAGGCAGGGGTGATGGCTACACCTTC
14 TRBJ1-2 TRBD1 few TRBV28 CASSLWQGARGYTF TGTGCCAGCAGTTTATGGCAGGGGGCGCGTGGCTACACCTTC
16 TRBJ2-5 TRBD1 few TRBV4-2 CASSQDIATGGETQYF TGTGCCAGCAGCCAAGATATCGCGACAGGGGGAGAGACCCAGTACTTC